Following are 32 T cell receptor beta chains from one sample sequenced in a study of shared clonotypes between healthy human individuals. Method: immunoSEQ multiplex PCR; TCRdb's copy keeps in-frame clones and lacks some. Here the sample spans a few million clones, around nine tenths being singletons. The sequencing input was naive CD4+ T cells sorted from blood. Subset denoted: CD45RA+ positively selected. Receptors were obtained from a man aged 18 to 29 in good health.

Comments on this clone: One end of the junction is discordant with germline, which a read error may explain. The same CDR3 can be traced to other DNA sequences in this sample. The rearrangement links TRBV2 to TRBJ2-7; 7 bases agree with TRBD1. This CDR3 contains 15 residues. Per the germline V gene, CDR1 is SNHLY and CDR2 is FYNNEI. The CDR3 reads CASRGQTSNPYEQYF. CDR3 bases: TGCGCCAGCAGGGGACAGACGTCCAACCCCTACGAGCAGTACTTC.

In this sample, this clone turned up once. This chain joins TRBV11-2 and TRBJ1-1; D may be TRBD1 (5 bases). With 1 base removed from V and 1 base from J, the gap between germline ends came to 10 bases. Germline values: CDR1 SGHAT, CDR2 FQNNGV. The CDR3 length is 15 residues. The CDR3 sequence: CASSLVGVGNTEAFF. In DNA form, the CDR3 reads TGTGCCAGCAGCTTAGTGGGGGTCGGGAACACTGAAGCTTTCTTT.

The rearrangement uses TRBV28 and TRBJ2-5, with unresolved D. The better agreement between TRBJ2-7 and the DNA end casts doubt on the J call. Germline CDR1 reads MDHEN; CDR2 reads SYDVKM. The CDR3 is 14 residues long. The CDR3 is CASSLGQPPYEQYF. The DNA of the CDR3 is TGTGCCAGCAGTTTAGGGCAGCCACCCTACGAGCAGTACTTC.

This chain's CDR3 is CASSAGVAGNTIYF. Written as DNA, the CDR3 is TGTGCCAGTAGCGCAGGGGTTGCTGGAAACACCATATATTTT. The rearrangement uses TRBV19 and TRBJ1-3; D perhaps matches TRBD1 (6 bases). V lost 6 bases to trimming and J lost 2 bases, with 11 bases between them. Germline V gene lookup returns CDR1 LNHDA and CDR2 SQIVND (reference sequence). The CDR3 totals 14 residues.

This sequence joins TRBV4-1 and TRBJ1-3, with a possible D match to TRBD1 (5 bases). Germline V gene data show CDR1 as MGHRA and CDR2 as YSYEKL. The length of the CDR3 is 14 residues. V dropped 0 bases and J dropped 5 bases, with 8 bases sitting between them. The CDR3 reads CASSQDRGRNTIYF. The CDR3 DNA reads TGCGCCAGCAGCCAAGATCGGGGGAGAAACACCATATATTTT.

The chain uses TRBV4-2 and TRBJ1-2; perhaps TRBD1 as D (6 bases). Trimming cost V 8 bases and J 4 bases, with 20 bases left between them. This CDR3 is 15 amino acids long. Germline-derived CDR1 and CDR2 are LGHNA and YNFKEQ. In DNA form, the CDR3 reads TGTGCCAGCTCCGACCAGGGGTTTCTCACCTATGGCTACACCTTC. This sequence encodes CASSDQGFLTYGYTF.

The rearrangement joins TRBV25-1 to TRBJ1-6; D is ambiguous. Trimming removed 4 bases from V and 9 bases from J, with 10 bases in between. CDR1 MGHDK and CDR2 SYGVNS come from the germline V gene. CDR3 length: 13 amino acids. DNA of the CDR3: TGTGCCAGCAGTGGCGGGGATCGTTCACCCCTCCACTTT. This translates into CASSGGDRSPLHF. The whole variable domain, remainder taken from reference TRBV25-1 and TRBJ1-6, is EADIYQTPRYLVIGTGKKITLECSQTMGHDKMYWYQQDPGMELHLIHYSYGVNSTEKGDLSSESTVSRIRTEHFPLTLESARPSHTSQYLCASSGGDRSPLHFGNGTRLTVT.

This CDR3 is CAWLPGIVRSAEAFF. The CDR3 DNA follows: TGTGCCTGGTTACCAGGGATAGTGAGATCTGCTGAAGCTTTCTTT. The chain couples TRBV30 to TRBJ1-1; D may be TRBD1 (5 bases). The CDR3 has 15 residues. Germline assignment: CDR1 GTSNPN and CDR2 SVGIG (reference sequence). V lost 5 bases to trimming and J lost 6 bases, with 22 bases between them.

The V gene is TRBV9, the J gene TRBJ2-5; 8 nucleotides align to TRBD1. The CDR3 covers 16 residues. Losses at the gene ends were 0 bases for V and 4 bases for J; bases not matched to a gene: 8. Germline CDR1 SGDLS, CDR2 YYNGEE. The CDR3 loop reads CASSVGIQGAGETQYF. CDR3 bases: TGTGCCAGCAGCGTAGGGATTCAGGGGGCCGGAGAGACCCAGTACTTC.

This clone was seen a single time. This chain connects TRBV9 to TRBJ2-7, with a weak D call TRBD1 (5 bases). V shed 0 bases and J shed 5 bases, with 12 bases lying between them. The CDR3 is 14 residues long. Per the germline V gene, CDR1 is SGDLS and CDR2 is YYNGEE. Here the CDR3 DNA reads TGTGCCAGCAGCGTAGAGGGGCGCGGAAACGAGCAGTACTTC. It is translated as CASSVEGRGNEQYF.

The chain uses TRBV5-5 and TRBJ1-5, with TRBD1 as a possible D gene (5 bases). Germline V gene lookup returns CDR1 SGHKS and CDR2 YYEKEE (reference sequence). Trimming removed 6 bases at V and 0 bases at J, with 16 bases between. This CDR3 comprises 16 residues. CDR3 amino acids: CASKERGDYSNQPQHF. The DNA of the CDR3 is TGTGCCAGCAAGGAAAGGGGCGATTATAGCAATCAGCCCCAGCATTTT.

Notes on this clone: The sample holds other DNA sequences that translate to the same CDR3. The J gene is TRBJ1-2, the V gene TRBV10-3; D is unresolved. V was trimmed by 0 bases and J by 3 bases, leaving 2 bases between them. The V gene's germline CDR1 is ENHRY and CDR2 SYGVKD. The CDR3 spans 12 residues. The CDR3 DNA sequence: TGTGCCATCAGTGAGTCCGACTATGGCTACACCTTC. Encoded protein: CAISESDYGYTF.

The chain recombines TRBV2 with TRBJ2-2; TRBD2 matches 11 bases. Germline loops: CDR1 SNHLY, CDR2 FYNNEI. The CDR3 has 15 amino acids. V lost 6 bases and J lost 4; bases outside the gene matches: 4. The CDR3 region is CASRTGTSGTGELFF. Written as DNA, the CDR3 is TGTGCCAGCAGGACCGGGACTAGCGGCACCGGGGAGCTGTTTTTT.

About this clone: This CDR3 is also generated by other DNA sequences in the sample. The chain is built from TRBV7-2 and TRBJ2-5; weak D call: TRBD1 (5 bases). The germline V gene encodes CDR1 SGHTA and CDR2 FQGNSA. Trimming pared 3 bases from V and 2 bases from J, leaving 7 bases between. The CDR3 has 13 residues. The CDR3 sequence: CASSFRAQETQYF. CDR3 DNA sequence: TGTGCCAGCAGCTTCAGGGCTCAAGAGACCCAGTACTTC. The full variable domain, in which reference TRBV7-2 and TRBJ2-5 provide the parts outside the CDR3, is GAGVSQSPSNKVTEKGKDVELRCDPISGHTALYWYRQSLGQGLEFLIYFQGNSAPDKSGLPSDRFSAERTGGSVSTLTIQRTQQEDSAVYLCASSFRAQETQYFGPGTRLLVL.

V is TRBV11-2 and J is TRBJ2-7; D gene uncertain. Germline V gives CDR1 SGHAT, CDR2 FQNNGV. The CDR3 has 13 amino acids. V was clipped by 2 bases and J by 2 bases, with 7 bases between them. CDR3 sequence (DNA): TGTGCCAGCAGCTTACCCAATACCTACGAGCAGTACTTC. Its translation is CASSLPNTYEQYF.

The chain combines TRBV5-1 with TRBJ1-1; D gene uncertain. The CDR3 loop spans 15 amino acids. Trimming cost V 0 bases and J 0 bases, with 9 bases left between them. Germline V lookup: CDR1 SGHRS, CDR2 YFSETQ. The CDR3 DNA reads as TGCGCCAGCAGCTTGGAATCGCAAATGAACACTGAAGCTTTCTTT. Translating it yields CASSLESQMNTEAFF.

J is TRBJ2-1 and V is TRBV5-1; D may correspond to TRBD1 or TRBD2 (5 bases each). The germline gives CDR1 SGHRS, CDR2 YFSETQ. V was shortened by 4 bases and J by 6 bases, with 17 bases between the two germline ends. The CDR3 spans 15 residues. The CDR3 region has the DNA TGCGCCAGCAGCCCCGAGGGCTTGGGGCCCAATGAGCAGTTCTTC. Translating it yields CASSPEGLGPNEQFF.

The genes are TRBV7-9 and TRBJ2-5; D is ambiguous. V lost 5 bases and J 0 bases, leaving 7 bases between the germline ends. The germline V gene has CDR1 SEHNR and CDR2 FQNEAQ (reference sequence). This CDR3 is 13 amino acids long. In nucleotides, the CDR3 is TGTGCCAGCAGCCCTGAGTACCAAGAGACCCAGTACTTC. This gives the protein CASSPEYQETQYF.

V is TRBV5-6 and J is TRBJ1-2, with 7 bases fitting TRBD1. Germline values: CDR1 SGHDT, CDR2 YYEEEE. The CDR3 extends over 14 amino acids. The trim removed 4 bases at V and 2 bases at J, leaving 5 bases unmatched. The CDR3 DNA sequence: TGTGCCAGCAGCCAAAAGACAGGGAACTATGGCTACACCTTC. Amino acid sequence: CASSQKTGNYGYTF. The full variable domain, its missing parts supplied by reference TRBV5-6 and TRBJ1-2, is DAGVTQSPTHLIKTRGQQVTLRCSPKSGHDTVSWYQQALGQGPQFIFQYYEEEERQRGNFPDRFSGHQFPNYSSELNVNALLLGDSALYLCASSQKTGNYGYTFGSGTRLTVV.

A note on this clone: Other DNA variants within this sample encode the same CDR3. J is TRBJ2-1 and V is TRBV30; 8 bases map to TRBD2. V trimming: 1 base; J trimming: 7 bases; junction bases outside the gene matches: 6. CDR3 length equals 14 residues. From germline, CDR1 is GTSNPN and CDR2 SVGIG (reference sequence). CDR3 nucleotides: TGTGCCTGGAGTGCTGGGCTAGCGGGTAATGAGCAGTTCTTC. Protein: CAWSAGLAGNEQFF. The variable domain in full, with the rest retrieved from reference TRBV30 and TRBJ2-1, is SQTIHQWPATLVQPVGSPLSLECTVEGTSNPNLYWYRQAAGRGLQLLFYSVGIGQISSEVPQNLSASRPQDRQFILSSKKLLLSDSGFYLCAWSAGLAGNEQFFGPGTRLTVL.

The CDR3 region has the DNA TGTGCCAGCAGGCAGGACAGGGCCACCTACGAGCAGTACTTC. It translates to CASRQDRATYEQYF. The rearrangement joins TRBV6-5 to TRBJ2-5; 8 bases fit TRBD1. With the DNA end fitting TRBJ2-7 better, the J assignment may be wrong. Per germline, CDR1 MNHEY and CDR2 SVGAGI. CDR3 size: 14 residues.

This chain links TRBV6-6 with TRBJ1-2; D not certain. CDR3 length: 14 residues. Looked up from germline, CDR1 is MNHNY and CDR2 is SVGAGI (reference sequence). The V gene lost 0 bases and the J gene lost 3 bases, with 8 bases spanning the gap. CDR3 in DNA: TGTGCCAGCAGTTACTCTAAGGGCTACTATGGCTACACCTTC. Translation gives CASSYSKGYYGYTF.

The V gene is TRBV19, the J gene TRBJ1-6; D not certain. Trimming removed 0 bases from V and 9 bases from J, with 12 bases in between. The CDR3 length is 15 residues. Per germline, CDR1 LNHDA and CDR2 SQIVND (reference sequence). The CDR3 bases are TGTGCCAGTAGTATAGAGGCCAGAAAACCTTCACCCCTCCACTTT. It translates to CASSIEARKPSPLHF.

This CDR3 is CASTLGPGNTGELFF. As DNA, the CDR3 is TGTGCCAGCACCCTCGGGCCCGGGAACACCGGGGAGCTGTTTTTT. The chain combines TRBV6-1 with TRBJ2-2; D is unresolved. Trimming took 7 bases from V and 1 from J, leaving 13 bases between them. The germline gives CDR1 MNHNS, CDR2 SASEGT. There are 15 residues in the CDR3.

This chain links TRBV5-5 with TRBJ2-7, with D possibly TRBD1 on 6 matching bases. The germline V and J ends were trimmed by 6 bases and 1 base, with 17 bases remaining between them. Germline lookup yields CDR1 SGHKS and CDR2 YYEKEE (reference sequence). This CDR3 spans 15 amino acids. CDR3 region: CASNHYGQGSYEQYF. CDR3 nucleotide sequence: TGTGCCAGCAACCACTATGGGCAGGGGTCCTACGAGCAGTACTTC.

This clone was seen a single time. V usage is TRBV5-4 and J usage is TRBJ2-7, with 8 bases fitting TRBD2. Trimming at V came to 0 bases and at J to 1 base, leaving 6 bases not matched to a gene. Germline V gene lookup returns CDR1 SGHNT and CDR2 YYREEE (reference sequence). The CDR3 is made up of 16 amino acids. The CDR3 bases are TGTGCCAGCAGCTTGGCCCGGGGGGGCCCTTCCTACGAGCAGTACTTC. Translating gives CASSLARGGPSYEQYF.

CDR3 sequence: CASSSIAGAYEQYF. In DNA form, the CDR3 reads TGTGCCAGCAGCTCCATAGCGGGAGCCTACGAGCAGTACTTC. The chain combines TRBV5-6 with TRBJ2-7; 9 bases fit TRBD2. Germline lookup yields CDR1 SGHDT and CDR2 YYEEEE. The CDR3 is made up of 14 amino acids. The V segment lost 3 bases and the J segment 2 bases; nucleotides outside the gene matches: 3.

The CDR3 DNA is TGTGCCAGCAGCCAAGAACTAAGGGGTCCCGATGAGCAGTTCTTC. Translated: CASSQELRGPDEQFF. This chain joins TRBV4-2 and TRBJ2-1; TRBD1 might be the D (5 bases). V was cut by 0 bases and J by 8 bases, with 14 bases left in between. Germline CDR1 reads LGHNA; CDR2 reads YNFKEQ. CDR3 length equals 15 residues.

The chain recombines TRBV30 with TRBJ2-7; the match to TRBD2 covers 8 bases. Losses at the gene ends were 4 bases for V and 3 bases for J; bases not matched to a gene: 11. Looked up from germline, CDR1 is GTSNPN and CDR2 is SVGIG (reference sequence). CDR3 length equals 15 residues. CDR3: CAWTRGGGVYYEQYF. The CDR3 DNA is TGTGCCTGGACCCGGGGGGGAGGGGTTTACTACGAGCAGTACTTC.

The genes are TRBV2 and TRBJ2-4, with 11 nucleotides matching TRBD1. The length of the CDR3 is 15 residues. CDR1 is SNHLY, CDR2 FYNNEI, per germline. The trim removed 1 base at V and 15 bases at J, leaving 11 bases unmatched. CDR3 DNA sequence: TGTGCCAGCAGTGAAGAGGACAGGGGGCGGATTGTACGGTACTTC. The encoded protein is CASSEEDRGRIVRYF. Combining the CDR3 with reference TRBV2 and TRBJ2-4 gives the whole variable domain EPEVTQTPSHQVTQMGQEVILRCVPISNHLYFYWYRQILGQKVEFLVSFYNNEISEKSEIFDDQFSVERPDGSNFTLKIRSTKLEDSAMYFCASSEEDRGRIVRYFGAGTRLSVL.

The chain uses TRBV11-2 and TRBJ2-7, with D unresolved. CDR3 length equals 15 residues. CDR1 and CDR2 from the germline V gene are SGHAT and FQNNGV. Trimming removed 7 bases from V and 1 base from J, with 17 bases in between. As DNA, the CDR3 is TGTGCCAGCACCCTCCTCGCCGGCGGTTCCTACGAGCAGTACTTC. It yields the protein CASTLLAGGSYEQYF.

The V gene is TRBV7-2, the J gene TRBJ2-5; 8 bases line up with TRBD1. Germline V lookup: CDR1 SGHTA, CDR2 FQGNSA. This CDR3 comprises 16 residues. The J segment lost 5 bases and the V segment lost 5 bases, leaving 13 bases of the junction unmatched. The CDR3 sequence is CASSLDLLQGGETQYF. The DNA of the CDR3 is TGTGCCAGCAGCCTAGACCTATTACAGGGGGGTGAGACCCAGTACTTC.